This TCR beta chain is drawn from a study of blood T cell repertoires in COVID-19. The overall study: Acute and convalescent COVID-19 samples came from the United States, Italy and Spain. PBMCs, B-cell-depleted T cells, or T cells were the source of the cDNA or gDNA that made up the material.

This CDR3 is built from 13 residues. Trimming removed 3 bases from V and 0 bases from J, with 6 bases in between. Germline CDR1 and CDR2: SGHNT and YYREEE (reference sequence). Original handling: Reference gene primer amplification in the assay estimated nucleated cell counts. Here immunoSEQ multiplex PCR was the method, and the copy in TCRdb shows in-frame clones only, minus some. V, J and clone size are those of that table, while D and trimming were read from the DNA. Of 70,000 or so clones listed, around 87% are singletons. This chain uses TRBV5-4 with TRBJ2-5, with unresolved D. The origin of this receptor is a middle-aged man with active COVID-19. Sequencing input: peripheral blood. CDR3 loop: CASSSRDQETQYF. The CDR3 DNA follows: TGTGCCAGCAGCTCCCGGGACCAAGAGACCCAGTACTTC.